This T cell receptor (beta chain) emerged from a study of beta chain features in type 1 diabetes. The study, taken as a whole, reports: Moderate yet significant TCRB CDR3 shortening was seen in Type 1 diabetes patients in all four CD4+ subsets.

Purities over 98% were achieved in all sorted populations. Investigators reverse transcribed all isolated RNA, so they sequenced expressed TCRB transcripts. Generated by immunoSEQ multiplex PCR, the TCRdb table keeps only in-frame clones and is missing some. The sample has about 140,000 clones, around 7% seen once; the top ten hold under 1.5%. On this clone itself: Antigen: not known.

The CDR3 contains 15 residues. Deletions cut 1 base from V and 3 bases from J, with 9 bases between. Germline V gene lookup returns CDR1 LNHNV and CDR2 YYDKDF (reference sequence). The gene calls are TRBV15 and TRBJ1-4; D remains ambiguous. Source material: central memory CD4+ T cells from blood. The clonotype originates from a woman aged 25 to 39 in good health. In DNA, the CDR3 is TGTGCCACCAGCAGAGCTACGGACTCTAATGAAAAACTGTTTTTT. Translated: CATSRATDSNEKLFF.